These 25 T cell receptor beta chains share one sample of origin, sequenced in a study of blood T cell repertoires in COVID-19. Assay used: immunoSEQ multiplex PCR; TCRdb lists only in-frame clones, some missing. The sample holds some 170,000 clones, 82% seen once. Sequencing was performed on peripheral blood. These receptors all come from a woman aged 65 to 85 with acute or convalescent COVID-19.

The chain employs TRBV9 and TRBJ2-1; maybe TRBD2 (7 bases). This CDR3 is built from 16 residues. Germline V gene lookup returns CDR1 SGDLS and CDR2 YYNGEE. V lost 4 bases to trimming and J lost 2 bases, with 16 bases between them. The CDR3 reads CASSPLRGAPYNEQFF. CDR3 sequence (DNA): TGTGCCAGCAGCCCCCTCCGGGGGGCCCCCTACAATGAGCAGTTCTTC.

This chain uses TRBV2 with TRBJ1-5, with 8 nucleotides matching TRBD1. Germline V CDR1 and CDR2: SNHLY, FYNNEI. The CDR3 runs to 15 residues. Trimming took 6 bases from V and 3 from J; bases not matched to a gene: 7. DNA of the CDR3: TGTGCCAGCAGCCGAGACAGGGGCGCCAATCAGCCCCAGCATTTT. This gives the protein CASSRDRGANQPQHF.

The chain couples TRBV3-1 (or the pseudogene TRBV3-2) to TRBJ2-1, with D tentatively TRBD1 (6 bases). Germline CDR1 is LGHDT and CDR2 is YNNKEL (reference sequence). Trimming removed 0 bases from V and 1 base from J, with 7 bases in between. The CDR3 is 15 residues long. CDR3 DNA sequence: TGTGCCAGCAGCCAAGACAGGGGTTCCTACAATGAGCAGTTCTTC. Amino acid sequence: CASSQDRGSYNEQFF.

This chain links TRBV27 with TRBJ2-5, with 7 bases that match TRBD2. The CDR3 has 14 amino acids. Looked up from germline, CDR1 is MNHEY and CDR2 is SMNVEV (reference sequence). The trim removed 4 bases at V and 5 bases at J, leaving 7 bases unmatched. The CDR3 here is CASSSAGRGETQYF. In DNA, the CDR3 is TGTGCCAGCAGTTCAGCGGGACGGGGGGAGACCCAGTACTTC.

This chain links TRBV5-1 with TRBJ1-2; D is perhaps TRBD1 (5 bases). The V end lost 4 bases, the J end lost 2 bases, and 12 bases lay between the germline ends. The CDR3 contains 14 residues. The germline V gene has CDR1 SGHRS and CDR2 YFSETQ. CDR3 sequence reads: CASSPVRENYGYTF. In DNA, the CDR3 is TGCGCCAGCAGCCCAGTCAGGGAAAACTATGGCTACACCTTC.

The chain joins TRBV5-1 to TRBJ2-3; 7 bases are shared with TRBD2. The CDR3 has 14 residues. Germline V gene sequence: CDR1 SGHRS, CDR2 YFSETQ. Losses at the gene ends were 7 bases for V and 2 bases for J; bases not matched to a gene: 7. The CDR3 sequence is CASSRGSITDTQYF. In nucleotides, the CDR3 is TGCGCCAGCTCGCGGGGGTCCATCACAGATACGCAGTATTTT.

This CDR3 reads CAWSIGGNTEAFF. DNA for the CDR3: TGTGCCTGGAGTATAGGGGGAAACACTGAAGCTTTCTTT. The chain recombines TRBV30 with TRBJ1-1, with D possibly being TRBD1 (6 bases). The CDR3 is made up of 13 amino acids. V was shortened by 2 bases and J by 2 bases, with 9 bases between the two germline ends. In germline, CDR1 is GTSNPN, CDR2 SVGIG (reference sequence).

This clone was detected a few times. The chain employs TRBV6-5 and TRBJ1-5, with D tentatively TRBD1 (6 bases). The CDR3 has 13 amino acids. Trimming removed 7 bases at V and 7 bases at J, with 14 bases between. The germline V gene encodes CDR1 MNHEY and CDR2 SVGAGI. This CDR3 reads CASNMDSWQPQHF. DNA for the CDR3: TGTGCCAGCAATATGGACAGTTGGCAGCCCCAGCATTTT.

V and J are TRBV11-3 and TRBJ2-4; TRBD1 agrees at 11 bases. Germline V gives CDR1 SGHNT, CDR2 YENEEA. This CDR3 has 14 amino acids. V lost 5 bases and J lost 6; bases outside the gene matches: 3. For the CDR3, the DNA is TGTGCCAGCAGCGCGGGACAGGGGGGAAACATTCAGTACTTC. Protein product: CASSAGQGGNIQYF.

V gene TRBV11-3 combines with J gene TRBJ1-2; D gene ambiguous. Germline-derived CDR1 and CDR2 are SGHNT and YENEEA. CDR3 length: 13 residues. Trimming cost V 2 bases and J 1 base, with 5 bases left between them. CDR3 protein: CASSLTVNYGYTF. CDR3 coding DNA: TGTGCCAGCAGCTTAACGGTTAACTATGGCTACACCTTC.

The chain is built from TRBV19 and TRBJ2-1; 7 positions agree with TRBD2. CDR1 and CDR2 (germline): LNHDA, SQIVND (reference sequence). The CDR3 has 14 amino acids. V shed 7 bases and J 0 bases; nucleotides not matched to a gene: 3. CDR3 DNA: TGTGCCAGTACGCGCGGGAGCTCCTACAATGAGCAGTTCTTC. Amino acid sequence: CASTRGSSYNEQFF.

The chain couples TRBV6-2 or TRBV6-3 to TRBJ2-1, with D possibly matching TRBD2 (6 bases). Trimming stripped 5 bases from V and 3 bases from J, with 8 bases between. The CDR3 is made up of 13 amino acids. The germline V gene encodes CDR1 MNHEY and CDR2 SVGEGT. This CDR3 is CASSEDYYNEQFF. CDR3 coding DNA: TGTGCCAGCAGTGAGGACTACTACAATGAGCAGTTCTTC.

The genes are TRBV30 and TRBJ2-7; 7 positions agree with TRBD1. The junction had 2 bases not matched to a gene; V was cut back by 2 bases and J by 4 bases. CDR1 GTSNPN and CDR2 SVGIG come from the germline V gene (reference sequence). The CDR3 is made up of 12 amino acids. CDR3 in DNA: TGTGCCTGGAGTACACAGGGGTACGAGCAGTACTTC. Amino acid sequence: CAWSTQGYEQYF.

In the case of this clone: Additional DNA sequences in this sample encode the identical CDR3. This chain joins TRBV20-1 and TRBJ1-3; D gene uncertain. Germline lookup yields CDR1 DFQATT and CDR2 SNEGSKA (reference sequence). CDR3 length: 13 amino acids. V lost 3 bases and J lost 4, with 10 bases in between. The CDR3 loop reads CSASGPGGNTIYF. The CDR3, as DNA: TGCAGTGCTAGTGGGCCAGGAGGAAACACCATATATTTT.

The rearrangement uses TRBV29-1 and TRBJ1-1; 9 bases fit TRBD1. The CDR3 sequence is 12 residues long. Trimming removed 4 bases from V and 3 bases from J; junction bases left unmatched: 0. Germline CDR1 is SQVTM and CDR2 is ANQGSEA. This CDR3 reads CSVGTGDTEAFF. As DNA, the CDR3 is TGCAGCGTTGGGACAGGGGACACTGAAGCTTTCTTT. The entire variable domain, with the rest obtained from reference TRBV29-1 and TRBJ1-1, is as follows: SAVISQKPSRDICQRGTSLTIQCQVDSQVTMMFWYRQQPGQSLTLIATANQGSEATYESGFVIDKFPISRPNLTFSTLTVSNMSPEDSSIYLCSVGTGDTEAFFGQGTRLTVV.

This chain links TRBV19 with TRBJ1-6; D is unresolved. There are 15 residues in the CDR3. Germline V gene lookup returns CDR1 LNHDA and CDR2 SQIVND (reference sequence). Trimming left V 4 bases short and J 7 bases short, with 14 bases between. The CDR3 sequence is CASSRGGLQNSPLHF. In nucleotides, the CDR3 is TGTGCCAGTAGTAGGGGAGGCCTACAGAATTCACCCCTCCACTTT.

The chain couples TRBV7-9 to TRBJ2-7; TRBD1 matches 8 bases. The V and J ends lost 6 bases and 0 bases, in that order; junction bases with no gene match: 10. The length of the CDR3 is 16 residues. Germline CDR1 reads SEHNR; CDR2 reads FQNEAQ (reference sequence). Here the CDR3 reads CASSQTGTGFSYEQYF. For the CDR3, the DNA is TGTGCCAGCAGTCAGACCGGGACAGGATTCTCCTACGAGCAGTACTTC.

V usage is TRBV2 and J usage is TRBJ1-1, with 10 bases matching TRBD1. This CDR3 has 15 residues. Germline V gene sequence: CDR1 SNHLY, CDR2 FYNNEI. J gave up 5 bases and V 6 bases, and 9 bases lay outside the gene matches. The DNA of the CDR3 is TGTGCCAGCAGAGAATGGGGACAGGGGTATACTGAAGCTTTCTTT. This sequence encodes CASREWGQGYTEAFF.

This rearrangement joins TRBV12-5 to TRBJ1-1; perhaps TRBD1 as D (5 bases). The germline V gene has CDR1 LGHNT and CDR2 FRNRAP. V lost 1 base and J 11 bases, leaving 11 bases between the germline ends. The CDR3 contains 12 residues. CDR3 residues: CASGLGGQRAFF. The CDR3 bases are TGTGCTAGTGGTTTGGGCGGACAACGGGCTTTCTTT.

J is TRBJ2-7 and V is TRBV28; 8 positions agree with TRBD1. The CDR3 is 17 residues long. Unmatched junction bases numbered 12, after V lost 3 bases and J lost 2 bases. Germline CDR1 and CDR2: MDHEN and SYDVKM. CDR3 in amino acids: CASSFPPHRGMTYEQYF. The DNA of the CDR3 is TGTGCCAGCAGTTTTCCCCCCCACAGGGGGATGACCTACGAGCAGTACTTC.

V usage is TRBV6-1 and J usage is TRBJ1-5; TRBD1 matches at 7 bases. From germline, CDR1 is MNHNS and CDR2 SASEGT. V lost 4 bases to trimming and J lost 0 bases; unmatched junction nucleotides: 9. This CDR3 region has 17 residues. This chain's CDR3 is CASSARDSVYSNQPQHF. The CDR3 DNA reads TGTGCCAGCAGTGCCCGGGACAGCGTCTATAGCAATCAGCCCCAGCATTTT.

The V and J genes are TRBV2 and TRBJ2-6, with TRBD2 matching over 7 bases. CDR1 and CDR2 (germline): SNHLY, FYNNEI. V lost 8 bases, J lost 2 bases, and 0 bases stayed unmatched. The CDR3 totals 13 residues. The CDR3 here is CASGGAGANVLTF. Written as DNA, the CDR3 is TGTGCCAGCGGGGGGGCTGGGGCCAACGTCCTGACTTTC.

This clone was observed once. The chain is built from TRBV25-1 and TRBJ1-4; D unresolved. Germline values: CDR1 MGHDK, CDR2 SYGVNS. The CDR3 spans 14 residues. Trimming cost V 4 bases and J 3 bases, with 9 bases left between them. The CDR3 is CASSAPGSNEKLFF. CDR3 nucleotide sequence: TGTGCCAGCAGTGCCCCGGGATCTAATGAAAAACTGTTTTTT.

The chain links TRBV30 to TRBJ2-3, with 10 bases lining up with TRBD1. From germline, CDR1 is GTSNPN and CDR2 SVGIG (reference sequence). V dropped 7 bases and J dropped 0; count of bases not matched to a gene: 4. The CDR3 spans 14 residues. CDR3 bases: TGTGCCTACCGACAGGGGGCAAGCACAGATACGCAGTATTTT. This gives the protein CAYRQGASTDTQYF.

The rearrangement joins TRBV19 to TRBJ1-2; D is undetermined. CDR1 is LNHDA, CDR2 SQIVND, per germline (reference sequence). The V gene lost 5 bases and the J gene lost 5 bases, with 12 bases spanning the gap. The CDR3 covers 13 residues. In nucleotides, the CDR3 is TGTGCCAGTAGTCAATTACAGTATTATGGCTACACCTTC. Translation gives CASSQLQYYGYTF. Using reference TRBV19 and TRBJ1-2 for the parts outside the CDR3, the full variable domain is DGGITQSPKYLFRKEGQNVTLSCEQNLNHDAMYWYRQDPGQGLRLIYYSQIVNDFQKGDIAEGYSVSREKKESFPLTVTSAQKNPTAFYLCASSQLQYYGYTFGSGTRLTVV.